This T cell receptor (beta chain) was sequenced in a study of shared clonotypes between healthy human individuals. The CDR3 spans 14 residues. Germline V gene data show CDR1 as SGHVS and CDR2 as FNYEAQ. The V segment lost 4 bases and the J segment 3 bases; nucleotides outside the gene matches: 1. In the naive CD8 group, cells lacked CD45RO and were positively selected for CCR7, so terminally differentiated effector memory CD45RA+ cells were left out. Regarding the study as a whole: A handful of donors shared about 5% of their naive CD4 clonotypes. Generally, naive subsets (rather than memory subsets) showed larger estimated richness.

Libraries were prepared by immunoSEQ multiplex PCR; TCRdb keeps only in-frame clonotypes and omits some of them. The table includes over 2 million clones, over 85% detected once. On this clone itself: What it recognizes is unknown.

This receptor was identified in a man aged 18 to 35 in good health. The V gene is TRBV7-6, the J gene TRBJ2-3; 10 bases align to TRBD2. Sequenced: naive CD8+ T cells sorted from blood. In nucleotides, the CDR3 is TGTGCCAGCAGCTGGACTAGCGGAACAGATACGCAGTATTTT. Protein product: CASSWTSGTDTQYF.